The TCR beta chain described here comes from a study of early T cells in non-severe SARS-CoV-2 infection. Study overall: From unsorted whole blood, bulk RNA was sequenced, and the chains remained unpaired.

This clonotype occurred many times. TCRdb reanalysed the 5' RACE reads using MiXCR and keeps one entry per CDR3 protein. The sample yields approximately 30,000 distinct CDR3 sequences, roughly 7.1% seen once. With 6 bases removed from V and 3 bases from J, the gap between germline ends came to 17 bases. CDR3 size: 15 residues. Germline V CDR1 and CDR2: MDHEN, SYDVKM. The chain joins TRBV28 to TRBJ1-2, with unresolved D. This TCR was recovered from an adult who was a healthcare worker with PCR-confirmed SARS-CoV-2 infection or an uninfected control (not recorded which). The specimen comprised whole blood, sampled at baseline. The CDR3 nucleotides read TGTGCCAGCAGCTCAGTTTGGGTTCTGGACTATGGCTACACCTTC. This encodes CASSSVWVLDYGYTF.